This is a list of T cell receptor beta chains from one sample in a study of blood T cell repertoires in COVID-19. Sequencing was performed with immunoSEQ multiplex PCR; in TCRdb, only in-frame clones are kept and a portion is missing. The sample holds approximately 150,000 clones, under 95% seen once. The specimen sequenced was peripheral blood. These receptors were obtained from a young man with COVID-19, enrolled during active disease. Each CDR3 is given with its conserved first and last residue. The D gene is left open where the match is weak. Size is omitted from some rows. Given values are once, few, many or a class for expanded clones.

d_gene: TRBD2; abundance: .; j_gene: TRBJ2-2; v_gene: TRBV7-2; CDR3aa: CASSSITTSGRGPGELFF; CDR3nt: TGTGCCAGCAGCTCAATCACGACTAGCGGGAGGGGTCCCGGGGAGCTGTTTTTT
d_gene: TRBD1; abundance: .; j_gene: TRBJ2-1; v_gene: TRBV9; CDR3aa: CASSVGQGLYNEQFF; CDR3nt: TGTGCCAGCAGCGTCGGACAGGGCCTCTACAATGAGCAGTTCTTC
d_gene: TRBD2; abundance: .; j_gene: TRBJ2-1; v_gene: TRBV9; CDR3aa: CASSPRSGGPLHEQFF; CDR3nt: TGTGCCAGCAGCCCACGAAGCGGGGGCCCACTCCATGAGCAGTTCTTC
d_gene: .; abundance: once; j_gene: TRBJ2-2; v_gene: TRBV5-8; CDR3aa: CASSLVRGLNTGELFF; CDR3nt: TGTGCCAGCAGCTTGGTACGGGGGTTGAACACCGGGGAGCTGTTTTTT
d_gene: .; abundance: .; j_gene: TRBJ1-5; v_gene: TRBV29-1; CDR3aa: CSAQTGRNQPQHF; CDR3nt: TGCAGCGCTCAGACAGGACGCAATCAGCCCCAGCATTTT
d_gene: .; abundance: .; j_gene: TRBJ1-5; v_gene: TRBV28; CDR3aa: CASSYGQPQHF; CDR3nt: TGTGCCAGCAGTTATGGCCAGCCCCAGCATTTT
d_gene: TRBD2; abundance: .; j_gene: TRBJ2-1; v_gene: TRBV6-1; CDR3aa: CASSEQLAGDNEQFF; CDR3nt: TGTGCCAGCAGTGAGCAATTAGCGGGAGACAATGAGCAGTTCTTC
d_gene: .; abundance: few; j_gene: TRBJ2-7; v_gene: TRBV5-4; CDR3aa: CASSGDFTYEQYF; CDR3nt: TGTGCCAGCAGCGGGGACTTCACCTACGAGCAGTACTTC
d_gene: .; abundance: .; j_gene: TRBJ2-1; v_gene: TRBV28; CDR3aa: CASSLWGARSSYNEQFF; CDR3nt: TGTGCCAGCAGTTTATGGGGGGCGCGGAGCTCCTACAATGAGCAGTTCTTC
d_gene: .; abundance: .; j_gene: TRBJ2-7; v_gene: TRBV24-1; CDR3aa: CATSDTDRITTYEQYF; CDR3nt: TGTGCCACCAGTGATACCGACAGGATAACGACCTACGAGCAGTACTTC
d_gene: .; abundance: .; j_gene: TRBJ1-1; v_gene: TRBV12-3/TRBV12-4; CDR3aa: CASSLMEYTEAFF; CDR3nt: TGTGCCAGCAGTTTAATGGAGTACACTGAAGCTTTCTTT
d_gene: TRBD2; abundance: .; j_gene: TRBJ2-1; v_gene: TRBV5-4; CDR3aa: CASSLVGGIEDEQFF; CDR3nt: TGTGCCAGCAGCTTGGTCGGGGGGATCGAGGATGAGCAGTTCTTC